A single sample gave rise to the 13 T cell receptor beta chains below, sequenced in a study of blood T cells in healthy people across ages. The second PCR ran about 6 to 11 cycles with a sample-barcoded 5' primer and J-beta primers. TCRdb used MiXCR to reprocess the 5' RACE reads, holding one entry per CDR3 protein. Here the sample spans about 930,000 distinct CDR3 sequences, about 29% being singletons. These records were also assigned to another study, of T cells of mothers and their children.

Specimen: blood. The receptors were gathered from a woman aged 40-49 years in good health.

The chain's CDR3 is CASSLARSRTDTQYF. As DNA, the CDR3 is TGTGCCAGCAGCTTAGCTCGCTCCCGCACAGATACGCAGTATTTT. The chain combines TRBV7-2 with TRBJ2-3; D not certain. CDR3 length: 15 amino acids. Germline CDR1 is SGHTA and CDR2 is FQGNSA. V was shortened by 0 bases and J by 1 base, with 8 bases between the two germline ends.

The chain links TRBV12-3 or TRBV12-4 to TRBJ2-1, with 10 bases lining up with TRBD2. V lost 6 bases and J lost 2; bases outside the gene matches: 4. The CDR3 consists of 15 residues. CDR3 bases: TGTGCCAGCAGACATCTAGCGGGGGCCTACAATGAGCAGTTCTTC. It specifies CASRHLAGAYNEQFF.

This clonotype was recorded a few times. The gene calls are TRBV7-9 and TRBJ2-5, with D perhaps given as TRBD1 or TRBD2 (5 bases each). CDR1 SEHNR and CDR2 FQNEAQ come from the germline V gene (reference sequence). The length of the CDR3 is 13 residues. Trimming took 6 bases from V and 3 from J, leaving 11 bases between them. In nucleotides, the CDR3 is TGTGCCAGCAGGCCCGGGACCGAAGAGACCCAGTACTTC. Translation: CASRPGTEETQYF.

At least ten counts were recorded for this clonotype. The gene calls are TRBV5-1 and TRBJ2-7, with 8 bases fitting TRBD1. Germline V gene lookup returns CDR1 SGHRS and CDR2 YFSETQ. Germline trimming cut 2 bases from V and 3 bases from J; bases unmatched to any gene: 4. This CDR3 is built from 14 residues. CDR3 sequence reads: CASSFDRGNYEQYF. Written as DNA, the CDR3 is TGCGCCAGCAGCTTTGACAGGGGTAACTACGAGCAGTACTTC.

This clonotype was picked up many times. This sequence joins TRBV5-1 and TRBJ2-7; 7 bases map to TRBD1. CDR3 length: 14 residues. Germline trimming cut 3 bases from V and 6 bases from J; bases unmatched to any gene: 9. Germline V gives CDR1 SGHRS, CDR2 YFSETQ. CDR3 DNA sequence: TGCGCCAGCAGCTGGGGACAGAAGGCCTCCGAGCAGTACTTC. This sequence encodes CASSWGQKASEQYF.

The chain joins TRBV7-6 to TRBJ2-5, with D maybe TRBD2 (5 bases). Germline V gives CDR1 SGHVS, CDR2 FNYEAQ. The CDR3 contains 13 residues. Between the trimmed V and J ends, which lost 4 bases and 11 bases, there was a span of 17 bases. CDR3 in amino acids: CASSSGIFLGQYF. CDR3 nucleotide sequence: TGTGCCAGCAGCTCCGGGATTTTTTTAGGGCAGTACTTC.

This clonotype was seen a handful of times. The chain recombines TRBV5-6 with TRBJ1-4; possible D gene TRBD1, 6 bases. The length of the CDR3 is 16 residues. From germline, CDR1 is SGHDT and CDR2 YYEEEE. Trimming removed 1 base at V and 2 bases at J, with 12 bases between. For the CDR3, the DNA is TGTGCCAGCAGCTTGCTACAGGGATCGACTAATGAAAAACTGTTTTTT. It translates to CASSLLQGSTNEKLFF.

This clonotype occurred many times. V and J are TRBV3-1 and TRBJ2-6; D is unclear. The germline V gene has CDR1 LGHDT and CDR2 YNNKEL (reference sequence). The ends were cut back, 6 bases at V and 0 bases at J, with 9 bases in the middle. The CDR3 consists of 15 residues. CDR3 DNA sequence: TGTGCCAGCAGTCACCTTCTCTCTGGGGCCAACGTCCTGACTTTC. Amino acid sequence: CASSHLLSGANVLTF.

This clonotype was seen repeatedly, ten times or more. The J gene is TRBJ1-2, the V gene TRBV29-1; maybe TRBD1 (5 bases). Germline loops: CDR1 SQVTM, CDR2 ANQGSEA. The CDR3 is made up of 11 amino acids. CDR3 sequence reads: CMFTQGSGYTF. The CDR3 DNA is TGCATGTTTACCCAGGGATCTGGCTACACCTTC. Full variable domain (rest looked up from reference TRBV29-1 and TRBJ1-2): SAVISQKPSRDICQRGTSLTIQCQVDSQVTMMFWYRQQPGQSLTLIATANQGSEATYESGFVIDKFPISRPNLTFSTLTVSNMSPEDSSIYLCMFTQGSGYTFGSGTRLTVV.

This clonotype has just a few counts. The genes are TRBV3-1 and TRBJ2-3; the match to TRBD2 covers 11 bases. The germline gives CDR1 LGHDT, CDR2 YNNKEL (reference sequence). Trimming took 2 bases from V and 6 from J; bases not matched to a gene: 10. This CDR3 is built from 17 residues. CDR3 residues: CASSQKLLAGALDTQYF. CDR3 DNA: TGTGCCAGCAGCCAAAAACTACTAGCGGGGGCGTTGGATACGCAGTATTTT.

The chain carries TRBV29-1 and TRBJ2-2; unclear D gene. The CDR3 extends over 14 amino acids. Trimming took 5 bases from V and 2 from J, leaving 12 bases between them. Germline CDR1 and CDR2: SQVTM and ANQGSEA. CDR3 loop: CSVFGISNTGELFF. The CDR3 DNA is TGCAGCGTTTTCGGTATTTCAAACACCGGGGAGCTGTTTTTT.

This clonotype occurred many times. The chain joins TRBV20-1 to TRBJ2-3, with 8 bases that match TRBD2. This CDR3 comprises 15 residues. The V segment lost 3 bases and the J segment 5 bases; nucleotides outside the gene matches: 10. Germline loops: CDR1 DFQATT, CDR2 SNEGSKA (reference sequence). The CDR3 sequence: CSARPGGGVLDTQYF. The CDR3 nucleotides are TGCAGTGCTAGGCCCGGGGGGGGAGTGTTAGATACGCAGTATTTT.

The CDR3, as DNA: TGTGCCAGCAGCCAAGATCCAGCTGTGGGGGAGCAGTACTTC. As protein: CASSQDPAVGEQYF. The V call is TRBV4-2, the J call TRBJ2-7; D is ambiguous. Between the trimmed V and J ends, which lost 0 bases and 7 bases, there was a span of 13 bases. This CDR3 is 14 amino acids long. Germline V CDR1 and CDR2: LGHNA, YNFKEQ.